A selection of T cell receptor beta chains follows, all from one sample in a study of T cells in Graves' hyperthyroidism and ophthalmopathy. TCRdb processed the multiplex PCR reads anew with MiXCR; each CDR3 protein has one entry. The table has under 450,000 distinct CDR3 sequences, approximately 18% seen once. Sequences were obtained from blood. Source of these receptors: a woman aged 25-40 years with Graves' hyperthyroidism that later progressed to Graves' ophthalmopathy. Both conserved end residues are part of each CDR3. Fields, in order: D gene, J gene, clone size, V gene, CDR3 protein, CDR3 DNA. The D gene is left open where the match is weak. Clone size is shown for a subset of rows, as once, few, many or a class of expanded clone.

D: TRBD1; J: TRBJ1-2; size: NA; V: TRBV28; CDR3: CASSWTGYGYTF; DNA: TGTGCCAGCAGTTGGACAGGCTATGGCTACACCTTC
D: TRBD2; J: TRBJ2-3; size: many; V: TRBV3-1; CDR3: CASSQPGLAHTDTQYF; DNA: TGTGCCAGCAGCCAGCCGGGACTAGCGCACACAGATACGCAGTATTTT
D: NA; J: TRBJ1-1; size: many; V: TRBV11-2; CDR3: CASAWQKNTEAFF; DNA: TGTGCCAGTGCATGGCAGAAGAACACTGAAGCTTTCTTT
D: NA; J: TRBJ2-5; size: NA; V: TRBV19; CDR3: CASSMLQDKRKETQYF; DNA: TGTGCCAGTAGTATGCTACAGGACAAAAGAAAAGAGACCCAGTACTTC
D: NA; J: TRBJ2-7; size: NA; V: TRBV29-1; CDR3: CSVRDSSLEQYF; DNA: TGCAGCGTCCGGGACTCCTCCCTCGAGCAGTACTTC
D: NA; J: TRBJ2-7; size: NA; V: TRBV30; CDR3: CAWNLGYEQYF; DNA: TGTGCCTGGAACTTGGGCTACGAGCAGTACTTC
D: NA; J: TRBJ2-2; size: NA; V: TRBV20-1; CDR3: CSASGGAAGELFF; DNA: TGCAGTGCTAGCGGGGGAGCCGCCGGGGAGCTGTTTTTT
D: TRBD2; J: TRBJ2-7; size: many; V: TRBV12-3/TRBV12-4; CDR3: CASRQAGGFSYEQYF; DNA: TGTGCCAGCAGGCAAGCGGGGGGGTTCTCCTACGAGCAGTACTTC
D: NA; J: TRBJ2-7; size: few; V: TRBV7-6; CDR3: CASSFSLVGYEQYF; DNA: TGTGCCAGCAGCTTCAGCCTAGTTGGCTACGAGCAGTACTTC
D: NA; J: TRBJ2-7; size: many; V: TRBV9; CDR3: CASSSGPGAYEQYF; DNA: TGTGCCAGCAGCTCGGGACCAGGGGCCTACGAGCAGTACTTC
D: NA; J: TRBJ1-1; size: many; V: TRBV27; CDR3: CASYSPLTNMNTEAFF; DNA: TGTGCCAGCTATTCCCCCCTGACCAACATGAACACTGAAGCTTTCTTT
D: TRBD2; J: TRBJ2-1; size: few; V: TRBV7-9; CDR3: CASSYSTSSGRAYEQFF; DNA: TGTGCCAGCAGCTACTCGACTTCTAGCGGGAGGGCCTATGAGCAGTTCTTC
D: TRBD2; J: TRBJ2-3; size: many; V: TRBV7-8; CDR3: CASSSGTSGSLTDTQYF; DNA: TGTGCCAGCAGCTCCGGGACTAGCGGGAGTCTCACAGATACGCAGTATTTT
D: TRBD1; J: TRBJ2-5; size: many; V: TRBV28; CDR3: CASSLQGATGETQYF; DNA: TGTGCCAGCAGCCTACAGGGGGCAACGGGAGAGACCCAGTACTTC
D: NA; J: TRBJ2-3; size: few; V: TRBV19; CDR3: CASSITSVTDTQYF; DNA: TGTGCCAGTAGTATTACTAGTGTTACAGATACGCAGTATTTT
D: NA; J: TRBJ2-7; size: many; V: TRBV11-2; CDR3: CASSFRGYEQYF; DNA: TGTGCCAGCAGCTTTAGGGGCTACGAGCAGTACTTC
D: NA; J: TRBJ1-3; size: NA; V: TRBV12-3/TRBV12-4; CDR3: CASSLVRYSGNTIYF; DNA: TGTGCCAGCAGTTTAGTCAGGTACTCTGGAAACACCATATATTTT
D: NA; J: TRBJ1-6; size: few; V: TRBV20-1; CDR3: CSARVRPYSNSPLHF; DNA: TGCAGTGCTAGAGTTAGGCCGTACTCTAATTCACCCCTCCACTTT
D: TRBD2; J: TRBJ2-5; size: NA; V: TRBV11-2; CDR3: CASINRTSGGSGETQYF; DNA: TGTGCCAGTATAAACCGGACTAGCGGGGGGTCGGGAGAGACCCAGTACTTC
D: TRBD1; J: TRBJ2-7; size: many; V: TRBV29-1; CDR3: CSVRQGMAYEQYF; DNA: TGCAGCGTGAGACAGGGTATGGCCTACGAGCAGTACTTC
D: NA; J: TRBJ1-1; size: many; V: TRBV28; CDR3: CASIDRYTEAFF; DNA: TGTGCCAGCATCGACAGATACACTGAAGCTTTCTTT
D: NA; J: TRBJ1-1; size: many; V: TRBV5-1; CDR3: CASSLLGSQRPEAFF; DNA: TGCGCCAGCAGCTTGTTGGGCAGTCAAAGGCCTGAAGCTTTCTTT
D: NA; J: TRBJ1-3; size: many; V: TRBV2; CDR3: CASSGQLLFSGNTIYF; DNA: TGTGCCAGCAGTGGACAGCTATTGTTCTCTGGAAACACCATATATTTT
D: TRBD1; J: TRBJ2-7; size: NA; V: TRBV20-1; CDR3: CSAQSRDSKYGQYF; DNA: TGCAGTGCTCAGTCGAGGGACAGTAAGTACGGTCAGTACTTC
D: NA; J: TRBJ1-2; size: NA; V: TRBV6-1; CDR3: CASSEFTAYGYTF; DNA: TGTGCCAGCAGTGAATTCACCGCCTATGGCTACACCTTC
D: NA; J: TRBJ1-2; size: many; V: TRBV12-3/TRBV12-4; CDR3: CASSLAHQGDGYTF; DNA: TGTGCCAGCAGTTTAGCGCACCAAGGGGATGGCTACACCTTC
D: TRBD2; J: TRBJ2-7; size: many; V: TRBV30; CDR3: CAWRGRWGGEQYF; DNA: TGTGCCTGGAGGGGCCGGTGGGGGGGGGAGCAGTACTTC
D: NA; J: TRBJ2-5; size: many; V: TRBV28; CDR3: CASSLYGETQYF; DNA: TGTGCCAGCAGTTTATACGGGGAGACCCAGTACTTC
D: TRBD2; J: TRBJ2-3; size: once; V: TRBV29-1; CDR3: CSVKFSGGTDTQYF; DNA: TGCAGCGTGAAATTTAGCGGGGGGACAGATACGCAGTATTTT
D: TRBD1; J: TRBJ2-2; size: NA; V: TRBV10-3; CDR3: CAISAGTARTNTGELFF; DNA: TGTGCCATCAGTGCCGGGACAGCCAGAACGAACACCGGGGAGCTGTTTTTT
D: NA; J: TRBJ2-5; size: many; V: TRBV30; CDR3: CAWSRLQLREETQYF; DNA: TGTGCCTGGAGTCGGCTCCAGCTAAGGGAGGAGACCCAGTACTTC
D: NA; J: TRBJ2-7; size: many; V: TRBV5-1; CDR3: CASSLTGSDGSTYEQYF; DNA: TGCGCCAGCAGCCTGACCGGGTCAGATGGATCTACTTACGAGCAGTACTTC
D: NA; J: TRBJ1-2; size: many; V: TRBV11-2; CDR3: CASSLGAGANYGYTF; DNA: TGTGCCAGCAGCTTAGGGGCAGGGGCCAACTATGGCTACACCTTC
D: TRBD1; J: TRBJ1-6; size: many; V: TRBV5-6; CDR3: CASSGGTGGNNSPLHF; DNA: TGTGCCAGCAGCGGTGGGACAGGGGGAAATAATTCACCCCTCCACTTT
D: NA; J: TRBJ1-4; size: NA; V: TRBV15; CDR3: CATSRDSVRGEKLFF; DNA: NA
D: NA; J: TRBJ1-1; size: many; V: TRBV6-1; CDR3: CASSETWGGNTEAFF; DNA: TGTGCCAGCAGTGAAACTTGGGGGGGTAACACTGAAGCTTTCTTT
D: TRBD1; J: TRBJ2-6; size: once; V: TRBV29-1; CDR3: CSVETGGSGANVLTF; DNA: TGCAGCGTTGAAACAGGGGGCTCTGGGGCCAACGTCCTGACTTTC
D: TRBD1; J: TRBJ2-3; size: NA; V: TRBV2; CDR3: CASPGQATDTQYF; DNA: TGTGCCAGCCCCGGACAGGCAACAGATACGCAGTATTTT
D: NA; J: TRBJ1-6; size: many; V: TRBV27; CDR3: CASSLDKAFPSLHF; DNA: TGTGCCAGCAGCCTAGACAAGGCCTTTCCATCCCTCCACTTT
D: TRBD1; J: TRBJ1-1; size: NA; V: TRBV7-2; CDR3: CASSLGQGKTEAFF; DNA: TGTGCCAGCAGCCTGGGACAGGGGAAGACTGAAGCTTTCTTT
D: TRBD1; J: TRBJ2-7; size: NA; V: TRBV6-2/TRBV6-3; CDR3: CASSYPDREGYEQYF; DNA: TGTGCCAGCAGTTATCCCGACAGGGAAGGCTACGAGCAGTACTTC
D: TRBD2; J: TRBJ2-2; size: few; V: TRBV7-6; CDR3: CASSLGLAGGPTGELFF; DNA: TGTGCCAGCAGCTTAGGCCTAGCGGGAGGGCCCACCGGGGAGCTGTTTTTT
D: NA; J: TRBJ2-5; size: NA; V: TRBV19; CDR3: CASSISSEGIQETQYF; DNA: TGTGCCAGTAGTATATCGTCCGAGGGAATCCAAGAGACCCAGTACTTC
D: NA; J: TRBJ1-5; size: many; V: TRBV30; CDR3: CAWSDPDSNQPQHF; DNA: TGTGCCTGGAGTGACCCTGATAGCAATCAGCCCCAGCATTTT